Below, 27 T cell receptor beta chains from the same sample are listed, as sequenced in a study of cytomegalovirus exposure and HLA in healthy donors. PCR employed 60 Vbeta and 13 Jbeta primers. The table came from immunoSEQ multiplex PCR; TCRdb's copy has only in-frame clones and leaves some out. This table holds 120,000 or so clones, roughly 75% found once. The specimen sequenced was PBMCs. These receptors were taken from a female donor in good health and CMV-seronegative.

Only a few counts were recorded for this clone. One junction end disagrees with the germline gene, perhaps due to a read error. The V call is TRBV7-9, the J call TRBJ2-4; D gene ambiguous. The length of the CDR3 is 15 residues. The germline V gene has CDR1 SEHNR and CDR2 FQNEAQ (reference sequence). The CDR3 region has the DNA TGTGCCAGCAGCTTAGCGGTCCGAGCCAAAAACAGTCAGTACTTC. It codes for CASSLAVRAKNSQYF.

V and J are TRBV28 and TRBJ2-5; D ambiguous. Germline V gene data show CDR1 as MDHEN and CDR2 as SYDVKM. This CDR3 region has 12 residues. V lost 1 base to trimming and J lost 5 bases, with 5 bases between them. The CDR3 region has the DNA TGTGCCAGCAGTTTATATTCGGAGACCCAGTACTTC. Protein: CASSLYSETQYF.

This clone was counted once. This chain connects TRBV11-2 to TRBJ2-7; 7 bases are shared with TRBD1. Germline V lookup: CDR1 SGHAT, CDR2 FQNNGV. The trim removed 4 bases at V and 3 bases at J, leaving 0 bases unmatched. The CDR3 spans 12 residues. The CDR3 here is CASSWTGYEQYF. The CDR3 DNA reads as TGTGCCAGCAGCTGGACAGGCTACGAGCAGTACTTC.

The V gene is TRBV18, the J gene TRBJ1-5; tentative D call: TRBD1 (6 bases). This CDR3 region has 14 residues. The germline gives CDR1 KGHSH, CDR2 LQKENI. V lost 4 bases to trimming and J lost 7 bases, with 14 bases between them. The CDR3: CASSLQGLIQPQHF. The CDR3 nucleotides read TGTGCCAGCTCACTACAGGGCTTGATACAGCCCCAGCATTTT. The complete variable domain, with remaining parts taken from reference TRBV18 and TRBJ1-5, reads NAGVMQNPRHLVRRRGQEARLRCSPMKGHSHVYWYRQLPEEGLKFMVYLQKENIIDESGMPKERFSAEFPKEGPSILRIQQVVRGDSAAYFCASSLQGLIQPQHFGDGTRLSIL.

This clone is a singleton in its sample. The J gene is TRBJ1-2, the V gene TRBV5-6; a weak D match, TRBD1 (5 bases). The V gene lost 4 bases and the J gene lost 4 bases, with 14 bases spanning the gap. Germline V gives CDR1 SGHDT, CDR2 YYEEEE. The CDR3 contains 14 residues. CDR3 region: CASSLVEQVYGYTF. The CDR3 DNA follows: TGTGCCAGCAGCCTGGTTGAACAGGTCTATGGCTACACCTTC.

This clone was counted between two and nine times. The chain joins TRBV2 to TRBJ1-4; D gene unclear. Deletions cut 3 bases from V and 6 bases from J, with 11 bases between. The CDR3 sequence is 14 residues long. The germline CDR1 and CDR2 sequences are SNHLY and FYNNEI. The CDR3 loop is CASSDFTVHEKLFF. The CDR3 DNA reads TGTGCCAGCAGTGATTTTACGGTGCATGAAAAACTGTTTTTT. Full variable domain (missing parts from reference TRBV2 and TRBJ1-4): EPEVTQTPSHQVTQMGQEVILRCVPISNHLYFYWYRQILGQKVEFLVSFYNNEISEKSEIFDDQFSVERPDGSNFTLKIRSTKLEDSAMYFCASSDFTVHEKLFFGSGTQLSVL.

V and J are TRBV5-1 and TRBJ2-1; D may be TRBD1 (5 bases). Germline values: CDR1 SGHRS, CDR2 YFSETQ. CDR3 length: 15 amino acids. The V and J ends lost 3 bases and 1 base respectively, with 11 bases between them. As DNA, the CDR3 is TGCGCCAGCAGCTCTGATAGGGGTTCCTACAATGAGCAGTTCTTC. Protein sequence: CASSSDRGSYNEQFF.

J is TRBJ2-5 and V is TRBV5-1, with TRBD1 identical over 9 bases. The J call is doubtful: the DNA matches TRBJ2-7 better. Germline CDR1 is SGHRS and CDR2 is YFSETQ. The CDR3 consists of 15 residues. The CDR3 loop reads CASSLSGTGTYEQYF. In DNA form, the CDR3 reads TGCGCCAGCAGCTTGTCGGGGACAGGGACCTACGAGCAGTACTTC.

This chain links TRBV7-9 with TRBJ1-2; no clear D. Germline CDR1 SEHNR, CDR2 FQNEAQ (reference sequence). The CDR3 has 14 amino acids. Trimming stripped 1 base from V and 0 bases from J, with 6 bases between. The CDR3: CASSLDSSNYGYTF. CDR3 nucleotide sequence: TGTGCCAGCAGCTTAGACAGTTCTAACTATGGCTACACCTTC.

The chain recombines TRBV18 with TRBJ1-1, with 7 bases aligning to TRBD1. The CDR3 spans 14 residues. V lost 3 bases to trimming and J lost 1 base; unmatched junction nucleotides: 2. CDR1 KGHSH and CDR2 LQKENI come from the germline V gene. The DNA for the CDR3 is TGTGCCAGCTCACCCGACAGGGCGAACACTGAAGCTTTCTTT. Protein sequence: CASSPDRANTEAFF.

This clone was recorded once. This chain links TRBV27 with TRBJ2-1, with D possibly being TRBD1 (6 bases). V gave up 7 bases and J gave up 1 base, with 20 bases separating them. The CDR3 sequence is 17 residues long. CDR1 is MNHEY and CDR2 is SMNVEV in the germline V gene (reference sequence). The DNA for the CDR3 is TGTGCCAGCAATGGGGGCAGGGCGGTAGTATCCTACAATGAGCAGTTCTTC. It specifies CASNGGRAVVSYNEQFF.

This chain links TRBV5-1 with TRBJ2-3; the match to TRBD2 covers 7 bases. The CDR3 is 14 amino acids. Germline V gene lookup returns CDR1 SGHRS and CDR2 YFSETQ. J gave up 0 bases and V 6 bases, and 4 bases lay outside the gene matches. CDR3 loop: CASKSGESTDTQYF. DNA for the CDR3: TGCGCCAGCAAGAGCGGGGAGAGCACAGATACGCAGTATTTT.

The CDR3 loop is CASSQGMGTEAFF. The CDR3 DNA reads TGCGCCAGCAGCCAGGGCATGGGCACTGAAGCTTTCTTT. The rearrangement uses TRBV5-1 and TRBJ1-1, with a tentative D call TRBD1 (5 bases). CDR3 length: 13 residues. CDR1 SGHRS and CDR2 YFSETQ come from the germline V gene. V was pared by 4 bases and J by 4 bases, with 11 bases between. The whole variable domain, remainder taken from reference TRBV5-1 and TRBJ1-1, is KAGVTQTPRYLIKTRGQQVTLSCSPISGHRSVSWYQQTPGQGLQFLFEYFSETQRNKGNFPGRFSGRQFSNSRSEMNVSTLELGDSALYLCASSQGMGTEAFFGQGTRLTVV.

V usage is TRBV7-9 and J usage is TRBJ1-4, with D perhaps TRBD1 (5 bases). Trimming removed 4 bases from V and 3 bases from J, with 9 bases in between. The CDR3 extends over 14 amino acids. Germline V gene sequence: CDR1 SEHNR, CDR2 FQNEAQ (reference sequence). As DNA, the CDR3 is TGTGCCAGCAGCTCCGGGGGGTCTAATGAAAAACTGTTTTTT. This encodes CASSSGGSNEKLFF.

This rearrangement joins TRBV7-9 to TRBJ2-7, with D possibly matching TRBD2 (6 bases). Trimming shortened V by 5 bases and J by 6 bases, and 8 bases separated the two germline ends. The germline gives CDR1 SEHNR, CDR2 FQNEAQ (reference sequence). The CDR3 length is 11 residues. The CDR3 loop reads CASSRLGEQYF. The CDR3 DNA sequence: TGTGCCAGCAGCCGACTAGGCGAGCAGTACTTC.

The table lists this clone with a few counts. This chain connects TRBV18 to TRBJ2-2; 7 nucleotides match TRBD2. The CDR3 sequence is 18 residues long. J was trimmed by 3 bases and V by 3 bases; bases with no gene match: 13. Per the germline V gene, CDR1 is KGHSH and CDR2 is LQKENI. DNA of the CDR3: TGTGCCAGCTCACCCCCGGGATTTGGCGGGAGAGACACCGGGGAGCTGTTTTTT. Translated, it gives CASSPPGFGGRDTGELFF.

The table lists this clone with a few counts. The rearrangement uses TRBV28 and TRBJ2-7; TRBD1 agrees at 10 bases. After removal of 6 bases from V and 2 bases from J, the junction contained 7 bases not matched to a gene. Germline V gene data show CDR1 as MDHEN and CDR2 as SYDVKM. This CDR3 has 15 residues. The CDR3 loop reads CASSRGQGRPYEQYF. The CDR3 DNA follows: TGTGCCAGCAGCCGGGGACAGGGGAGGCCCTACGAGCAGTACTTC.

The chain joins TRBV28 to TRBJ1-1; no definite D call. The CDR3 has 13 residues. Germline values: CDR1 MDHEN, CDR2 SYDVKM. V dropped 2 bases and J dropped 5 bases, with 9 bases sitting between them. CDR3 in DNA: TGTGCCAGCAGTTTAGGAGGGCAGACTGAAGCTTTCTTT. This translates into CASSLGGQTEAFF.

V usage is TRBV30 and J usage is TRBJ1-1; TRBD1 matches 7 bases. V gave up 0 bases and J gave up 5 bases; unmatched junction bases: 9. CDR1 is GTSNPN and CDR2 is SVGIG in the germline V gene (reference sequence). This CDR3 comprises 15 residues. The CDR3, as DNA: TGTGCCTGGAGTGTAGGAGACAGGGTTCGTACTGAAGCTTTCTTT. Protein sequence: CAWSVGDRVRTEAFF.

This clone was seen once. V is TRBV2 and J is TRBJ2-3, with 10 bases fitting TRBD1. The CDR3 covers 16 residues. Germline CDR1 and CDR2: SNHLY and FYNNEI. The V and J ends lost 5 bases and 1 base, in that order; junction bases with no gene match: 6. This CDR3 reads CASSLTGTGGTDTQYF. CDR3 sequence (DNA): TGTGCCAGCAGTCTGACCGGGACAGGGGGCACAGATACGCAGTATTTT. The full variable domain, completed using reference TRBV2 and TRBJ2-3, is EPEVTQTPSHQVTQMGQEVILRCVPISNHLYFYWYRQILGQKVEFLVSFYNNEISEKSEIFDDQFSVERPDGSNFTLKIRSTKLEDSAMYFCASSLTGTGGTDTQYFGPGTRLTVL.

The V call is TRBV4-2, the J call TRBJ2-1, with TRBD2 matching over 11 bases. The CDR3 runs to 16 residues. Germline CDR1 and CDR2: LGHNA and YNFKEQ. V trimming: 2 bases; J trimming: 6 bases; junction bases outside the gene matches: 6. CDR3: CASSQLGLAESNEQFF. The CDR3 DNA reads TGTGCCAGCAGCCAATTGGGACTAGCGGAAAGCAATGAGCAGTTCTTC.

J is TRBJ2-1 and V is TRBV27, with 8 bases aligning to TRBD2. There are 13 residues in the CDR3. Germline lookup yields CDR1 MNHEY and CDR2 SMNVEV (reference sequence). Trimming cost V 8 bases and J 0 bases; bases outside gene matches: 0. CDR3 DNA sequence: TGTGCCAGCGGGACTAGCTCCTACAATGAGCAGTTCTTC. Protein product: CASGTSSYNEQFF.

The chain joins TRBV9 to TRBJ2-3; tentatively, D is TRBD2 (5 bases). CDR3 length equals 13 residues. The germline V gene encodes CDR1 SGDLS and CDR2 YYNGEE. Trimming shortened V by 2 bases and J by 5 bases, and 9 bases separated the two germline ends. CDR3 DNA: TGTGCCAGCAGCGTCGCGGGTATAGATACGCAGTATTTT. It translates to CASSVAGIDTQYF.

About this clone: The sample contains more than one DNA sequence encoding this CDR3. The chain carries TRBV11-2 and TRBJ2-3; 10 bases map to TRBD2. Germline trimming cut 5 bases from V and 1 base from J; bases unmatched to any gene: 9. Germline V gene data show CDR1 as SGHAT and CDR2 as FQNNGV. CDR3 length equals 17 residues. The DNA for the CDR3 is TGTGCCAGCAGCCCGCAGGGCGGGACTAGCGGCACAGATACGCAGTATTTT. It codes for CASSPQGGTSGTDTQYF.

V and J are TRBV19 and TRBJ1-4; tentatively, D is TRBD1 (6 bases). Trimming removed 2 bases from V and 7 bases from J, with 8 bases in between. The CDR3 covers 13 residues. CDR1 LNHDA and CDR2 SQIVND come from the germline V gene (reference sequence). The CDR3 region has the DNA TGTGCCAGTAGTATACAAGGGGGTGAAAAACTGTTTTTT. Its translation is CASSIQGGEKLFF. Supplemented by reference TRBV19 and TRBJ1-4, the full variable domain reads DGGITQSPKYLFRKEGQNVTLSCEQNLNHDAMYWYRQDPGQGLRLIYYSQIVNDFQKGDIAEGYSVSREKKESFPLTVTSAQKNPTAFYLCASSIQGGEKLFFGSGTQLSVL.

The chain employs TRBV10-1 and TRBJ1-1; D might be TRBD1 (5 bases). Germline assignment: CDR1 WNHNN and CDR2 SYGVQD (reference sequence). CDR3 length: 15 residues. V lost 6 bases to trimming and J lost 1 base, with 15 bases between them. The CDR3 DNA reads as TGCGCCAGCAGCCCTTACAGGACCACGAACACTGAAGCTTTCTTT. Translating it yields CASSPYRTTNTEAFF.

The CDR3 loop reads CAIRYRDRDDEQYF. CDR3 nucleotides: TGTGCCATCAGATATCGGGACAGGGACGACGAGCAGTACTTC. The chain links TRBV10-3 to TRBJ2-7; the match to TRBD1 covers 9 bases. V was pared by 6 bases and J by 5 bases, with 8 bases of the junction left unmatched. The CDR3 totals 14 residues. The germline V gene encodes CDR1 ENHRY and CDR2 SYGVKD.